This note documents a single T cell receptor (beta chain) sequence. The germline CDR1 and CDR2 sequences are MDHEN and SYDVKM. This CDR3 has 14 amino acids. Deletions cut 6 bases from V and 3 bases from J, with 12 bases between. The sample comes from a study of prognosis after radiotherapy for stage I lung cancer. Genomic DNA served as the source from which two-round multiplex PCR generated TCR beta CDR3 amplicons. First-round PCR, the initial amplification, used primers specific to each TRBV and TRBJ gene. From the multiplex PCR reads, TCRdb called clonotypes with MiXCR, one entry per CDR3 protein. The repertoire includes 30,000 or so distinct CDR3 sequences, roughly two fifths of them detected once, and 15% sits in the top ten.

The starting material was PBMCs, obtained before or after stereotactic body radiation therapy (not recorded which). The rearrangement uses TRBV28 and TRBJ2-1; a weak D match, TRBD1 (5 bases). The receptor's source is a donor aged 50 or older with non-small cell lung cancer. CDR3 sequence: CASRKSTDYNEQFF. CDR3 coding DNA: TGTGCCAGCAGGAAATCGACAGACTACAATGAGCAGTTCTTC.